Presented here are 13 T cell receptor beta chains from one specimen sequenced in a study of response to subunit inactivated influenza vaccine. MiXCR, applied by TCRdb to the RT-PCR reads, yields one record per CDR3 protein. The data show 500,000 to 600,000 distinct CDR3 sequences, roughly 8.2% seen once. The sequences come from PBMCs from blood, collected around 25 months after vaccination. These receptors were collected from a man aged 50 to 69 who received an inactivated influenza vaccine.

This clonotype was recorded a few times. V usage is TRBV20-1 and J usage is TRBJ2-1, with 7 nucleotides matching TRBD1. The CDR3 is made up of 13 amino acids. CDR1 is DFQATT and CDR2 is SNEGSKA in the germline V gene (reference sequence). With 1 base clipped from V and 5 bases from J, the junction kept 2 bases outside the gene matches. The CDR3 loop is CSARVGQNNEQFF. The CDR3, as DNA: TGCAGTGCTAGAGTGGGACAGAACAATGAGCAGTTCTTC.

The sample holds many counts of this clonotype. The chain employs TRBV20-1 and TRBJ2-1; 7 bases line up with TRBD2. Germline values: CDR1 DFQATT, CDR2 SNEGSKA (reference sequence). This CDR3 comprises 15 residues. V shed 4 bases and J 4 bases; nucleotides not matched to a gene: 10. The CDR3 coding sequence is TGCAGTGCTACTCCCCTAGCGGAACTATACAATGAGCAGTTCTTC. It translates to CSATPLAELYNEQFF.

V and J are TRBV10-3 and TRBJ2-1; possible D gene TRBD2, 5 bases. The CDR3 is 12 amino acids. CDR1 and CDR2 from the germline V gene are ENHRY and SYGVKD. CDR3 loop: CASEDPSNEQFF. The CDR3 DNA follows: TGTGCTTCGGAGGACCCTTCCAATGAGCAGTTCTTC.

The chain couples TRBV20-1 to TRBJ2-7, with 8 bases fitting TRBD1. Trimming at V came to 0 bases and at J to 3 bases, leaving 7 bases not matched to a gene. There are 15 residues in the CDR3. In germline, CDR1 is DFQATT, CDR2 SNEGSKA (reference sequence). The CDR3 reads CSARDLQGGVYEQYF. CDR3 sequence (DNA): TGCAGTGCTAGAGATCTACAGGGGGGAGTCTACGAGCAGTACTTC.

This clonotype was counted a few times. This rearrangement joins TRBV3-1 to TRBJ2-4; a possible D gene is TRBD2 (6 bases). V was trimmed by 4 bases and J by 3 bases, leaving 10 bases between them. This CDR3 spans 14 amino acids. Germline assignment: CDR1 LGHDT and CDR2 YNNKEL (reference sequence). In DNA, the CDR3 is TGTGCCAGCAGCCGGAGGGACGGCAAAAACATTCAGTACTTC. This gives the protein CASSRRDGKNIQYF.

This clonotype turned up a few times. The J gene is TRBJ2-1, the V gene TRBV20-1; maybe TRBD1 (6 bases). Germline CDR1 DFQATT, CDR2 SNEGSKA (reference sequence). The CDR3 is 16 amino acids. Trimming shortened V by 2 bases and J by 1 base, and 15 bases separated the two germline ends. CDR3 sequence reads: CSARSRGGTSYNEQFF. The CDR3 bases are TGCAGTGCTAGATCAAGGGGTGGGACATCCTACAATGAGCAGTTCTTC.

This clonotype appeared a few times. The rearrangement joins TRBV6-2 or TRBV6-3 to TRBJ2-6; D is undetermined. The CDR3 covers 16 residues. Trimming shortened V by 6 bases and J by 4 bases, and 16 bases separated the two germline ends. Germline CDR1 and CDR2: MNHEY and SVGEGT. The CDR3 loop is CASRSPIGWGANVLTF. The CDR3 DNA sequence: TGTGCCAGCAGGTCCCCCATCGGCTGGGGGGCCAACGTCCTGACTTTC.

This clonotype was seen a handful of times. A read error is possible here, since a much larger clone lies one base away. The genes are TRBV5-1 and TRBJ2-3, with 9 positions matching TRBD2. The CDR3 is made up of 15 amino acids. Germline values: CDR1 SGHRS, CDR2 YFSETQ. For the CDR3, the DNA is TGCGCCAGCAGCCTTAGCGGGGGATGGACAGATGCGCAGTATTTT. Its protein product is CASSLSGGWTDAQYF.

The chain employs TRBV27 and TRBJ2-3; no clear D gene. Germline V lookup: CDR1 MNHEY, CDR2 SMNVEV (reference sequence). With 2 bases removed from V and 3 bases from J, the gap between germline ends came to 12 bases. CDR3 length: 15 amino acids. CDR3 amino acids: CASSLNVRPTDTQYF. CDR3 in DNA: TGTGCCAGCAGTTTAAATGTGAGACCTACAGATACGCAGTATTTT.

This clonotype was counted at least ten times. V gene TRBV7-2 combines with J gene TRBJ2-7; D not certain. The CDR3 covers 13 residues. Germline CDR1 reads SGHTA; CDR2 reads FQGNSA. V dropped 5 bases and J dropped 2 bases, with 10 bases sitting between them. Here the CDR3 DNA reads TGTGCCAGCAGCCCAAGGCAAGCCTACGAGCAGTACTTC. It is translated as CASSPRQAYEQYF.

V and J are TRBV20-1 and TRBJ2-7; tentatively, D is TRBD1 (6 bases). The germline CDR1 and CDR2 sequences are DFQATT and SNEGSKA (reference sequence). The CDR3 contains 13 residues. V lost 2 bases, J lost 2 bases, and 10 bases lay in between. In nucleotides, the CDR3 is TGCAGTGCTAGAAGGGACATGGCCTACGAGCAGTACTTC. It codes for CSARRDMAYEQYF.

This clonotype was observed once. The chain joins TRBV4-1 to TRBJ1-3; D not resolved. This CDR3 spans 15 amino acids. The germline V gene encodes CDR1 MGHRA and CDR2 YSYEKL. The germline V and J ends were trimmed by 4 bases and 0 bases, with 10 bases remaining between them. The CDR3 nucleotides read TGCGCCAGCAGCCTAACCGTGAACTCTGGAAACACCATATATTTT. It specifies CASSLTVNSGNTIYF.

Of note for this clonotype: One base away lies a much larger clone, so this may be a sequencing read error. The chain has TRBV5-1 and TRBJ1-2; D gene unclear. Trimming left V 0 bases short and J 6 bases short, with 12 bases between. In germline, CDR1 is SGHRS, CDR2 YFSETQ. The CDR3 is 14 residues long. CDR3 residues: CASSLEAGGNGYTF. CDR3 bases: TGCGCCAGCAGCTTGGAGGCGGGTGGCAATGGCTACACCTTC.